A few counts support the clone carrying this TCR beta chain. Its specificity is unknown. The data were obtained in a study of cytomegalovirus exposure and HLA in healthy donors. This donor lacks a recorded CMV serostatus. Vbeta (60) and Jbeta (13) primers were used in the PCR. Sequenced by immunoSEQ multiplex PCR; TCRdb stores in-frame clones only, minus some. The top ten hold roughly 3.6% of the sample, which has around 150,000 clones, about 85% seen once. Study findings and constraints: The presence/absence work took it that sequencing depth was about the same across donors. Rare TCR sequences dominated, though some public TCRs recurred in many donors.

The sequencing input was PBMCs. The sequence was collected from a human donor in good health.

CDR3 loop: CASSLWGDTGELFF. The DNA of the CDR3 is TGTGCCAGCAGTTTATGGGGCGACACCGGGGAGCTGTTTTTT. The chain couples TRBV28 to TRBJ2-2; no clear D. The germline gives CDR1 MDHEN, CDR2 SYDVKM. The germline V and J ends were trimmed by 0 bases and 3 bases, with 5 bases remaining between them. CDR3 length: 14 residues. The full variable domain, in which reference TRBV28 and TRBJ2-2 provide the parts outside the CDR3, is DVKVTQSSRYLVKRTGEKVFLECVQDMDHENMFWYRQDPGLGLRLIYFSYDVKMKEKGDIPEGYSVSREKKERFSLILESASTNQTSMYLCASSLWGDTGELFFGEGSRLTVL.